This TCR beta chain is from a study of radiotherapy plus CTLA-4 blockade in lung cancer. In the study overall: About a sixth of enrolled patients responded objectively, and about 31% had disease control. Study-level results: Strongest reported response predictors: early blood clone changes and post-radiation interferon-beta. Expansion of tumor-derived TCR clones was observed in blood after radiotherapy plus ipilimumab.

A single count supports this clone. No antigen is known for it. Per germline, CDR1 MRHNA and CDR2 SNTAGT. The CDR3 is made up of 14 amino acids. The V gene lost 2 bases and the J gene lost 4 bases, with 10 bases spanning the gap. TCRdb's copy holds only in-frame clones and misses some; the assay was immunoSEQ multiplex PCR. The sample contains approximately 76,000 clones, over 70% of which appear only once. Ipilimumab CTLA-4 blockade and focal radiation were given to patients with chemo-refractory metastatic non-small-cell lung cancer. This sequence joins TRBV6-4 and TRBJ2-3; D perhaps matches TRBD1 (7 bases). The sample here was peripheral blood, taken from a patient treated with radiotherapy plus ipilimumab. The receptor comes from a human donor with non-small cell lung cancer who had a partial response to radiotherapy plus ipilimumab. Some clones in this sample may be carry-over from other donors' samples. As DNA, the CDR3 is TGTGCCAGCAGTGACGGAGGGGGCGCAGATACGCAGTATTTT. Its translation is CASSDGGGADTQYF.